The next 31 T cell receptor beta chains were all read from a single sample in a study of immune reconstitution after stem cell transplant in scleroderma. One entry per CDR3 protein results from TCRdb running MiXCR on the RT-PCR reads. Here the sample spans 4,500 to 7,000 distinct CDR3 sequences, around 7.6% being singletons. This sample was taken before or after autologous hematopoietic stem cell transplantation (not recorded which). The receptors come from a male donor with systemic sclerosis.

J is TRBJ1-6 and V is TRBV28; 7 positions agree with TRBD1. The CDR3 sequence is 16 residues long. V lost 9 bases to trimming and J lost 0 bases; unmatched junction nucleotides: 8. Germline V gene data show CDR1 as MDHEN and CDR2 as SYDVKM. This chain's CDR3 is CARGRAGGSYNSPLHF. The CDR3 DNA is TGTGCCAGAGGCCGGGCAGGGGGCTCCTATAATTCACCCCTCCACTTT. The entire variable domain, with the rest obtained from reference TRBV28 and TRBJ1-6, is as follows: DVKVTQSSRYLVKRTGEKVFLECVQDMDHENMFWYRQDPGLGLRLIYFSYDVKMKEKGDIPEGYSVSREKKERFSLILESASTNQTSMYLCARGRAGGSYNSPLHFGNGTRLTVT.

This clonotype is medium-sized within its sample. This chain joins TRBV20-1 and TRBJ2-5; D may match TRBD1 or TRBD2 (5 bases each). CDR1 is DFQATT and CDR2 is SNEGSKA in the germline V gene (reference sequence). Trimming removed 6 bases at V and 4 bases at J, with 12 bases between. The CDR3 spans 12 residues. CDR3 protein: CSALRGGETQYF. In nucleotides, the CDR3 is TGCAGTGCATTGAGGGGTGGAGAGACCCAGTACTTC.

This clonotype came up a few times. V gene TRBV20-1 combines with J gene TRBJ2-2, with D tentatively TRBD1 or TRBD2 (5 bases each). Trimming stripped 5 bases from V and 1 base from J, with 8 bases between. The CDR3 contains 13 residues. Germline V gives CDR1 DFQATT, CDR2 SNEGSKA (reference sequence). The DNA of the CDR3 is TGCAGTGCTCCAGGGAGGAACACCGGGGAGCTGTTTTTT. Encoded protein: CSAPGRNTGELFF.

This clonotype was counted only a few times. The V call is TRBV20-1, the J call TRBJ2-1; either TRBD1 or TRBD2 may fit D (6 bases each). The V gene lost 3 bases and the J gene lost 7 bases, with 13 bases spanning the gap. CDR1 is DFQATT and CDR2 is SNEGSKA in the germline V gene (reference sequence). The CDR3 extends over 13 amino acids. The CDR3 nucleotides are TGCAGTGCTAGTAAGGGGGGTGGAAATGAGCAGTTCTTC. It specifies CSASKGGGNEQFF.

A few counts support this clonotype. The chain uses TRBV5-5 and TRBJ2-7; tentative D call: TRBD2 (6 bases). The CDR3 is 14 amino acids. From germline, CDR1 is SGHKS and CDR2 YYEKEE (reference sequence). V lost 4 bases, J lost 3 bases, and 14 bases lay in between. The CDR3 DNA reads TGTGCCAGCAGCCCTCTGGCGGGATTCTACGAGCAGTACTTC. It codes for CASSPLAGFYEQYF. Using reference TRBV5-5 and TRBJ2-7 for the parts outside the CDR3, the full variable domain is DAGVTQSPTHLIKTRGQQVTLRCSPISGHKSVSWYQQVLGQGPQFIFQYYEKEERGRGNFPDRFSARQFPNYSSELNVNALLLGDSALYLCASSPLAGFYEQYFGPGTRLTVT.

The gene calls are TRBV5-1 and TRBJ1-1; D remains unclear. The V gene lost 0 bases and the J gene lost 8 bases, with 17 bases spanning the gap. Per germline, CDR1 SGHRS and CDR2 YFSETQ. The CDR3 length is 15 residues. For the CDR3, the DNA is TGCGCCAGCAGCTTGGTCGAGGTACCCACGGGGGAAGCTTTCTTT. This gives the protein CASSLVEVPTGEAFF.

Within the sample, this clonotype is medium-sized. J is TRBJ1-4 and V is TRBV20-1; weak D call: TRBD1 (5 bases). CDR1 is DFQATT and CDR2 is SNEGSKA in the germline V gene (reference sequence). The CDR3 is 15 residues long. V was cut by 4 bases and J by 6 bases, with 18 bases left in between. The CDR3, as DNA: TGCAGTGCTACCACCTCAGGGACGATTGATGAAAAACTGTTTTTT. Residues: CSATTSGTIDEKLFF.

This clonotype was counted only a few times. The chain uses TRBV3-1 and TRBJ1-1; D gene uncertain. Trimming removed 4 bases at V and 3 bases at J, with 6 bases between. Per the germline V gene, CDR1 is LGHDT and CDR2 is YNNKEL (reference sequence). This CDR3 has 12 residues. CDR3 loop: CASSPWDTEAFF. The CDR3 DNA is TGTGCCAGCAGCCCGTGGGACACTGAAGCTTTCTTT.

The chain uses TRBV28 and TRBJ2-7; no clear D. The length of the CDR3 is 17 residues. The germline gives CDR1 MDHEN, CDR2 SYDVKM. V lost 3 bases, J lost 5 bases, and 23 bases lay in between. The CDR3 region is CASSFHSTGSGKDEQYF. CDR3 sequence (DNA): TGTGCCAGCAGTTTCCACTCGACCGGTTCTGGGAAGGACGAGCAGTACTTC. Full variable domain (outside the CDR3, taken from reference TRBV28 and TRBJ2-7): DVKVTQSSRYLVKRTGEKVFLECVQDMDHENMFWYRQDPGLGLRLIYFSYDVKMKEKGDIPEGYSVSREKKERFSLILESASTNQTSMYLCASSFHSTGSGKDEQYFGPGTRLTVT.

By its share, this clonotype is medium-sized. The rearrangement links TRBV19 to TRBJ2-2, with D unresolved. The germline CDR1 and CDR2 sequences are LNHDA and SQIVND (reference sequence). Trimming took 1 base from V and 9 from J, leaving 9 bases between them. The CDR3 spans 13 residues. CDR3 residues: CASSIAPLRELFF. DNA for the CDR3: TGTGCCAGTAGTATAGCCCCACTTCGGGAGCTGTTTTTT.

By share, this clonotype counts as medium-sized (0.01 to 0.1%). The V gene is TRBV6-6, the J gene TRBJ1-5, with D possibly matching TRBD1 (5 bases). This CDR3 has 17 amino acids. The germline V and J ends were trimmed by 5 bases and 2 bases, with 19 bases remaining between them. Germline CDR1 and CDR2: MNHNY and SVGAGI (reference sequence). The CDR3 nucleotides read TGTGCCAGCAGTCCCCCCGGGGACCTTTGGGGCAATCAGCCCCAGCATTTT. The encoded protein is CASSPPGDLWGNQPQHF.

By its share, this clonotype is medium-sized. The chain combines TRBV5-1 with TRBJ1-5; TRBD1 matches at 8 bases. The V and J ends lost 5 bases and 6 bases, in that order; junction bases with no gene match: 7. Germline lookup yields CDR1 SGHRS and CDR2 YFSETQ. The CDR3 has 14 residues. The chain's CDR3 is CASSPTGGSQPQHF. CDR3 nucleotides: TGCGCCAGCAGTCCCACAGGGGGTAGTCAGCCCCAGCATTTT.

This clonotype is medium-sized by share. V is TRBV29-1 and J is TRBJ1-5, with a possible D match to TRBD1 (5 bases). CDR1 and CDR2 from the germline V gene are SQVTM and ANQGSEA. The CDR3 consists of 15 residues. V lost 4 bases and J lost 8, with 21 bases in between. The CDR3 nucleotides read TGCAGCGTTGGATCACCGACAGTGACTACGGAGCCCCAGCATTTT. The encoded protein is CSVGSPTVTTEPQHF. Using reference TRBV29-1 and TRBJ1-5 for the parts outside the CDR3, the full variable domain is SAVISQKPSRDICQRGTSLTIQCQVDSQVTMMFWYRQQPGQSLTLIATANQGSEATYESGFVIDKFPISRPNLTFSTLTVSNMSPEDSSIYLCSVGSPTVTTEPQHFGDGTRLSIL.

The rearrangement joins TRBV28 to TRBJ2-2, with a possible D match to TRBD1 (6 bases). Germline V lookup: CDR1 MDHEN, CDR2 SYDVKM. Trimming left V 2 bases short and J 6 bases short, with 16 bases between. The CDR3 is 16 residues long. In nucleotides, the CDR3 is TGTGCCAGCAGTTTAGGACAGACGAACGTCGCCGGGGAGCTGTTTTTT. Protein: CASSLGQTNVAGELFF.

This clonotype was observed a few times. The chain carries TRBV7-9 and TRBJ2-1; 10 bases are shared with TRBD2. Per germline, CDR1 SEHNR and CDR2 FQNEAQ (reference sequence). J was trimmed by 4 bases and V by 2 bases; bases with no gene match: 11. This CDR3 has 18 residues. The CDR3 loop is CASSLWPASGSRYNEQFF. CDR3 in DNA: TGTGCCAGCAGCTTATGGCCGGCTAGCGGGAGTAGGTACAATGAGCAGTTCTTC.

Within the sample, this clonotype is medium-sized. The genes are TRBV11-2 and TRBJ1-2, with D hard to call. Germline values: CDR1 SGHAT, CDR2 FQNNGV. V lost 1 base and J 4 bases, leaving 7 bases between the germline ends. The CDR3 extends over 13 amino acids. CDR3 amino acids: CASSLGLPYGYTF. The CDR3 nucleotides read TGTGCCAGCAGCTTAGGACTCCCCTATGGCTACACCTTC.

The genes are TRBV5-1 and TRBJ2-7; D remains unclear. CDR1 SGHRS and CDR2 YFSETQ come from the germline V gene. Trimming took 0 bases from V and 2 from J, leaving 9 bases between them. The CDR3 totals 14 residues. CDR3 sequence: CASSLGIGAYEQYF. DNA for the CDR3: TGCGCCAGCAGCTTGGGTATAGGAGCCTACGAGCAGTACTTC. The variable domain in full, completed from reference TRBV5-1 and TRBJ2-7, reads KAGVTQTPRYLIKTRGQQVTLSCSPISGHRSVSWYQQTPGQGLQFLFEYFSETQRNKGNFPGRFSGRQFSNSRSEMNVSTLELGDSALYLCASSLGIGAYEQYFGPGTRLTVT.

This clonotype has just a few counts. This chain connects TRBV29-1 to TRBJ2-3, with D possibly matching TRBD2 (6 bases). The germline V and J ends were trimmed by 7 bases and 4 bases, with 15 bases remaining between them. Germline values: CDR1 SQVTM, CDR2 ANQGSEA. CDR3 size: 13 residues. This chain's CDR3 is CSAAGWDSDTQYF. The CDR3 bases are TGCAGCGCAGCAGGGTGGGACTCAGATACGCAGTATTTT.

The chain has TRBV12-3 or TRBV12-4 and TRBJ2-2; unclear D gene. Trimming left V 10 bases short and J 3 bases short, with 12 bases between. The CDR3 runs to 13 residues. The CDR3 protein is CATAPGYTGELFF. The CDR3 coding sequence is TGTGCCACCGCACCGGGCTACACCGGGGAGCTGTTTTTT.

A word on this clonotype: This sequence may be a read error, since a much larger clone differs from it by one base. Here the CDR3 reads CSAGRGDPQETQYF. CDR3 nucleotides: TGCAGTGCTGGCCGGGGGGACCCCCAAGAGACCCAGTACTTC. The chain combines TRBV20-1 with TRBJ2-5, with 7 bases that match TRBD2. The CDR3 has 14 amino acids. The V segment lost 5 bases and the J segment 1 base; nucleotides outside the gene matches: 7. Germline loops: CDR1 DFQATT, CDR2 SNEGSKA (reference sequence).

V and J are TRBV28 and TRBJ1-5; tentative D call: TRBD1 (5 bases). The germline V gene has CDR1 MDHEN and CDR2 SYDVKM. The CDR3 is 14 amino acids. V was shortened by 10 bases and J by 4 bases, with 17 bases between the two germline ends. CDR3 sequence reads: CAIKGESQNQPQHF. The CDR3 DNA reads TGTGCCATCAAAGGGGAAAGTCAAAATCAGCCCCAGCATTTT.

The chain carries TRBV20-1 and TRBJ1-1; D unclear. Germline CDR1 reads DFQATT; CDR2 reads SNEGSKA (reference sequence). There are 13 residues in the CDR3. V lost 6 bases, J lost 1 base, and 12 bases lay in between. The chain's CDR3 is CSAPSPGNTEAFF. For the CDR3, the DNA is TGCAGTGCCCCCTCGCCTGGGAACACTGAAGCTTTCTTT.

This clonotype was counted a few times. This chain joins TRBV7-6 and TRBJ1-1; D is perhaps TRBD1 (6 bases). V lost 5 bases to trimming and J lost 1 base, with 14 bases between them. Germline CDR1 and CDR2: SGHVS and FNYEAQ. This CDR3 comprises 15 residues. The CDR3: CASSPMGHSNTEAFF. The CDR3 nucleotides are TGTGCCAGCAGCCCTATGGGACACTCGAACACTGAAGCTTTCTTT.

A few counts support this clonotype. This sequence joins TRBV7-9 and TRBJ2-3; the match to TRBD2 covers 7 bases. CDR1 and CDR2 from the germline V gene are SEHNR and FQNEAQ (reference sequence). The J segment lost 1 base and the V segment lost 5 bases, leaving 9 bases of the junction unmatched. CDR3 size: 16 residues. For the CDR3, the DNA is TGTGCCAGCAGCCTACCGGGACTACCCCGCACAGATACGCAGTATTTT. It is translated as CASSLPGLPRTDTQYF. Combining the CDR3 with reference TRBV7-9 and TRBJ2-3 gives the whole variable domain DTGVSQNPRHKITKRGQNVTFRCDPISEHNRLYWYRQTLGQGPEFLTYFQNEAQLEKSRLLSDRFSAERPKGSFSTLEIQRTEQGDSAMYLCASSLPGLPRTDTQYFGPGTRLTVL.

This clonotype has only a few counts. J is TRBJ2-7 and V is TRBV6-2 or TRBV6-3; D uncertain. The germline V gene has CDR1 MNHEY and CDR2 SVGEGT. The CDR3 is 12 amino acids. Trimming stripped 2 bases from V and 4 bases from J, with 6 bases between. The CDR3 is CASSYPEYEQYF. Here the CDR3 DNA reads TGTGCCAGCAGTTACCCGGAGTACGAGCAGTACTTC.

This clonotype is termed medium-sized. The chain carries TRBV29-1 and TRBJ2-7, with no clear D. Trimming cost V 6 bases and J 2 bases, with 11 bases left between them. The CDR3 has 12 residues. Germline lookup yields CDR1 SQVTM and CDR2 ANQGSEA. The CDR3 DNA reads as TGCAGCGTAGCCGACGGTACCTACGAGCAGTACTTC. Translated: CSVADGTYEQYF.

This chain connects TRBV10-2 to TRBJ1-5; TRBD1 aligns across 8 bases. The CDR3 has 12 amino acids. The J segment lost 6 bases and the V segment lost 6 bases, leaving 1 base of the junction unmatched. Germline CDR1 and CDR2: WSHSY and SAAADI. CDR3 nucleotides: TGCGCCAGCAGCAGGGGGCTTCAGCCCCAGCATTTT. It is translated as CASSRGLQPQHF.

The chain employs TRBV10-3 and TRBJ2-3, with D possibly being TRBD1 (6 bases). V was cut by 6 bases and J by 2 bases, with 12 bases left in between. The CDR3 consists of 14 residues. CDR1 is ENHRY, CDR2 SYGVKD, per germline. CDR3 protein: CAIRTGQLTDTQYF. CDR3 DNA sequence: TGTGCCATCAGGACAGGCCAACTCACAGATACGCAGTATTTT.

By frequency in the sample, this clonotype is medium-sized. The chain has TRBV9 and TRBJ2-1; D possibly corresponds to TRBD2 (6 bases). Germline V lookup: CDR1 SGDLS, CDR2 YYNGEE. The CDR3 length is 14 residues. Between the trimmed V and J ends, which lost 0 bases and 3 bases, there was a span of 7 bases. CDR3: CASSVDGGYNEQFF. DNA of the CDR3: TGTGCCAGCAGCGTAGACGGGGGCTACAATGAGCAGTTCTTC.

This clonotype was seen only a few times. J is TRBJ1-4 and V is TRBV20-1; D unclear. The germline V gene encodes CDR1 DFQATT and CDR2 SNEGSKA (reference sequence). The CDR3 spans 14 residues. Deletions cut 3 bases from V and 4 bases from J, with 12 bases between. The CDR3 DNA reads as TGCAGTGCTAGCTCTGACGGAAGTAATGAAAAACTGTTTTTT. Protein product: CSASSDGSNEKLFF.

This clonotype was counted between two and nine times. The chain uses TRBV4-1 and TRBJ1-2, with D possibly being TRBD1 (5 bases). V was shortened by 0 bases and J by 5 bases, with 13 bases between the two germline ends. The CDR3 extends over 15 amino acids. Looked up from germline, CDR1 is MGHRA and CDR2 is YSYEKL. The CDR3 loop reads CASSQEDFEGYGYTF. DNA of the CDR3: TGCGCCAGCAGCCAAGAAGACTTTGAGGGGTATGGCTACACCTTC.